This T cell receptor beta chain was sequenced for a study of cytomegalovirus exposure and HLA in healthy donors. The CDR3 runs 14 residues. Trimming stripped 8 bases from V and 2 bases from J, with 15 bases between. Germline V gene sequence: CDR1 MDHEN, CDR2 SYDVKM. As for this clone: Its antigen is still unknown.

Study observations and caveats: In a later analysis, TCR beta V- and J-gene trimming was associated with a missense DCLRE1C variant.

PCR involved 60 Vbeta and 13 Jbeta primers. Sequencing used immunoSEQ multiplex PCR; TCRdb keeps in-frame clones, though not all of them. The sample includes about 200,000 clones, 65% to 80% seen only once; the top ten take about 0.23%. The sample taken for sequencing was PBMCs. This sequence originates from a girl aged 2-10 years in good health and CMV-seronegative. This chain connects TRBV28 to TRBJ1-2; possibly TRBD1 for D (6 bases). The CDR3 region is CASRPGGRNYGYTF. CDR3 coding DNA: TGTGCCAGCCGGCCGGGGGGGCGCAACTATGGCTACACCTTC.